This paragraph reports one TCR beta chain. Original data processing: The assay estimated nucleated cells by amplifying reference gene primers. The data were produced by immunoSEQ multiplex PCR, yet TCRdb's version contains in-frame clones alone and is incomplete. V and J calls and clone size follow that table, whereas D and trimming were derived from the DNA. This sample has some 400,000 clones, with about 90% found just once. This entry is derived from a study of blood T cell repertoires in COVID-19. Symptom resolution, clearance, or two negative PCRs marked donors in Cohort 3 as recovered. CDR1 is SGDLS and CDR2 is YYNGEE in the germline V gene. The CDR3 is 17 amino acids. V gave up 1 base and J gave up 4 bases; unmatched junction bases: 6.

The sequence came from a young man who had recovered from COVID-19. The rearrangement uses TRBV9 and TRBJ2-2; 11 nucleotides match TRBD2. Sequencing was performed on PBMCs or T cells enriched from blood (not recorded which). CDR3: CASSVMVSGGVTGELFF. The CDR3 bases are TGTGCCAGCAGCGTAATGGTTAGCGGGGGGGTCACCGGGGAGCTGTTTTTT.